Listed here are 27 T cell receptor beta chains from one sample, sequenced in a study of blood T cell repertoires in COVID-19. Sequenced by immunoSEQ multiplex PCR; TCRdb stores in-frame clones only, minus some. The repertoire holds 80,000 to 90,000 clones, with 87% as singletons. The sample comprised peripheral blood. These receptors were obtained from a man in his sixties with acute or convalescent COVID-19.

The chain couples TRBV9 to TRBJ2-2, with 10 bases lining up with TRBD2. Germline CDR1 and CDR2: SGDLS and YYNGEE. The CDR3 extends over 16 amino acids. Unmatched junction bases numbered 6, after V lost 0 bases and J lost 7 bases. The CDR3 loop reads CASSVETSGVVGELFF. For the CDR3, the DNA is TGTGCCAGCAGCGTAGAAACTAGCGGGGTGGTCGGGGAGCTGTTTTTT.

The chain uses TRBV5-1 and TRBJ1-2; 8 bases map to TRBD1. V trimming: 2 bases; J trimming: 4 bases; junction bases outside the gene matches: 7. The CDR3 consists of 15 residues. Germline CDR1 SGHRS, CDR2 YFSETQ. CDR3 coding DNA: TGCGCCAGCAGCTTAACGACAGGGGCCCTCTATGGCTACACCTTC. It yields the protein CASSLTTGALYGYTF.

For the CDR3, the DNA is TGTGCCAGCAGACGGGAATCACCCCTCCACTTT. This sequence encodes CASRRESPLHF. V and J are TRBV2 and TRBJ1-6; D is unresolved. This CDR3 has 11 amino acids. Per germline, CDR1 SNHLY and CDR2 FYNNEI. Between the trimmed V and J ends, which lost 6 bases and 10 bases, there was a span of 7 bases.

This chain joins TRBV7-2 and TRBJ1-5; D remains ambiguous. Germline CDR1 and CDR2: SGHTA and FQGNSA. Between the trimmed V and J ends, which lost 5 bases and 6 bases, there was a span of 11 bases. The CDR3 has 13 amino acids. This CDR3 reads CASSPIGSQPQHF. The CDR3 DNA is TGTGCCAGCAGCCCAATCGGTAGTCAGCCCCAGCATTTT.

The chain is built from TRBV5-1 and TRBJ1-4, with a possible D match to TRBD1 (6 bases). In germline, CDR1 is SGHRS, CDR2 YFSETQ. The CDR3 consists of 15 residues. V lost 0 bases and J 3 bases, leaving 9 bases between the germline ends. The CDR3 protein is CASSLGGGANEKLFF. In nucleotides, the CDR3 is TGCGCCAGCAGCTTGGGCGGGGGCGCTAATGAAAAACTGTTTTTT.

This chain connects TRBV7-2 to TRBJ2-5; maybe TRBD2 (5 bases). The CDR3 has 17 amino acids. V lost 2 bases, J lost 4 bases, and 20 bases lay in between. Germline values: CDR1 SGHTA, CDR2 FQGNSA. CDR3 region: CASSLSNLPSRPETQYF. The DNA for the CDR3 is TGTGCCAGCAGCTTAAGTAACCTGCCTAGCAGACCAGAGACCCAGTACTTC.

The V gene is TRBV29-1, the J gene TRBJ2-2; TRBD2 is a possible D gene (6 bases). This CDR3 region has 16 residues. Germline V gene lookup returns CDR1 SQVTM and CDR2 ANQGSEA. V lost 0 bases and J 5 bases, leaving 16 bases between the germline ends. For the CDR3, the DNA is TGCAGCGTTGAAGATCGGAAGCAGGGAGGAACCGGGGAGCTGTTTTTT. This encodes CSVEDRKQGGTGELFF.

The rearrangement links TRBV10-2 to TRBJ1-5; 7 bases map to TRBD1. The CDR3 totals 18 residues. J lost 0 bases, V lost 0 bases, and 8 bases had no gene match. CDR1 WSHSY and CDR2 SAAADI come from the germline V gene. The CDR3 nucleotides are TGCGCCAGCAGTGAGTCGGTTAGGGGGCGCTTTAGCAATCAGCCCCAGCATTTT. This translates into CASSESVRGRFSNQPQHF.

The chain links TRBV18 to TRBJ2-1; D remains ambiguous. This CDR3 spans 12 amino acids. V lost 0 bases and J 10 bases, leaving 7 bases between the germline ends. From germline, CDR1 is KGHSH and CDR2 LQKENI. CDR3 amino acids: CASSPPWQEQFF. The CDR3 DNA reads as TGTGCCAGCTCACCACCCTGGCAGGAGCAGTTCTTC.

This chain uses TRBV6-5 with TRBJ1-1; D unresolved. This CDR3 region has 13 residues. Germline V gene sequence: CDR1 MNHEY, CDR2 SVGAGI. Trimming shortened V by 6 bases and J by 3 bases, and 11 bases separated the two germline ends. The CDR3 DNA is TGTGCCAGCAGAAGGGAGTCGTACACTGAAGCTTTCTTT. Translating gives CASRRESYTEAFF.

The chain couples TRBV7-4 to TRBJ1-2, with TRBD1 matching over 7 bases. The CDR3 extends over 13 amino acids. Germline CDR1 SGHVT, CDR2 SQSDAQ. J was trimmed by 4 bases and V by 2 bases; bases with no gene match: 1. The CDR3 DNA is TGTGCCAGCAGCTTATGGGACAGCTATGGCTACACCTTC. This gives the protein CASSLWDSYGYTF. The full variable domain, completed using reference TRBV7-4 and TRBJ1-2, is GAGVSQSPRYKVAKRGRDVALRCDSISGHVTLYWYRQTLGQGSEVLTYSQSDAQRDKSGRPSGRFSAERPERSVSTLKIQRTEQGDSAVYLCASSLWDSYGYTFGSGTRLTVV.

The gene calls are TRBV4-3 and TRBJ2-5, with a weak D call TRBD1 (5 bases). CDR1 is LGHNA, CDR2 YSLEER, per germline. The CDR3 extends over 16 amino acids. V lost 0 bases and J 4 bases, leaving 15 bases between the germline ends. As DNA, the CDR3 is TGCGCCAGCAGCCAAGAGGGTCGACCCACAGGAGAGACCCAGTACTTC. Translating gives CASSQEGRPTGETQYF.

The chain has TRBV12-3 or TRBV12-4 and TRBJ1-1; D uncertain. The CDR3 is made up of 12 amino acids. V lost 4 bases to trimming and J lost 7 bases, with 10 bases between them. The CDR3 sequence is CASSYLVDEAFF. CDR3 DNA: TGTGCCAGCAGTTACTTAGTCGATGAAGCTTTCTTT.

The rearrangement links TRBV9 to TRBJ2-1; 9 nucleotides align to TRBD2. Germline V gives CDR1 SGDLS, CDR2 YYNGEE. CDR3 size: 15 residues. Unmatched junction bases numbered 0, after V lost 0 bases and J lost 2 bases. The CDR3 reads CASSVVAGAYNEQFF. In DNA form, the CDR3 reads TGTGCCAGCAGCGTAGTAGCGGGGGCCTACAATGAGCAGTTCTTC.

V usage is TRBV7-2 and J usage is TRBJ1-1; no clear D. Germline loops: CDR1 SGHTA, CDR2 FQGNSA. The germline V and J ends were trimmed by 5 bases and 11 bases, with 18 bases remaining between them. CDR3 size: 13 residues. CDR3 DNA: TGTGCCAGCAGCAGCTTACGGAGCATCGAGGCTTTCTTT. This sequence encodes CASSSLRSIEAFF.

This clone showed up just a few times. The chain employs TRBV14 and TRBJ2-1; 8 bases are shared with TRBD1. The CDR3 extends over 14 amino acids. Germline trimming cut 1 base from V and 9 bases from J; bases unmatched to any gene: 5. Per the germline V gene, CDR1 is SGHDN and CDR2 is FVKESK. The DNA of the CDR3 is TGTGCCAGCAGCCAAGTAATCGGACAGGGTGAGCAGTTCTTC. Its translation is CASSQVIGQGEQFF.

V and J are TRBV21-1 and TRBJ2-7; TRBD2, the D gene given by the table, was not confirmed from the DNA. TRBV21-1 is given as a pseudogene. The CDR3 loop spans 13 amino acids. Here the CDR3 reads CASSKGRESEQYF. CDR3 nucleotides: TGTGCCAGCAGCAAGGGGAGGGAGTCCGAGCAGTACTTC.

The chain combines TRBV5-1 with TRBJ1-3; the match to TRBD1 covers 7 bases. CDR3 length: 16 residues. With V trimmed by 5 bases and J by 0 bases, 8 bases remained unmatched. Germline values: CDR1 SGHRS, CDR2 YFSETQ. The CDR3 coding sequence is TGCGCCAGCAGTCAGGGCAGGGGGTTCTCTGGAAACACCATATATTTT. Translated, it gives CASSQGRGFSGNTIYF.

This sequence joins TRBV6-2 or TRBV6-3 and TRBJ2-1; TRBD2 agrees at 11 bases. The CDR3 contains 18 residues. The germline V gene has CDR1 MNHEY and CDR2 SVGEGT. After removal of 0 bases from V and 4 bases from J, the junction contained 8 bases not matched to a gene. The CDR3 is CASSYSGTSGSRYNEQFF. DNA of the CDR3: TGTGCCAGCAGTTACTCGGGGACTAGCGGTTCCCGGTACAATGAGCAGTTCTTC.

This clone was picked up a small number of times. The chain links TRBV7-8 to TRBJ1-5; a possible D gene is TRBD1 (6 bases). Germline CDR1 is SGHVS and CDR2 is FQNEAQ. The CDR3 is made up of 15 amino acids. The V end was cut by 5 bases, the J end by 7 bases, with 18 bases between. The CDR3 reads CASSADTGTTQPQHF. CDR3 bases: TGTGCCAGCAGCGCCGATACCGGGACAACCCAGCCCCAGCATTTT.

The chain uses TRBV5-4 and TRBJ1-1; D is possibly TRBD1 (6 bases). This CDR3 contains 15 residues. Germline loops: CDR1 SGHNT, CDR2 YYREEE (reference sequence). V was trimmed by 7 bases and J by 0 bases, leaving 16 bases between them. Written as DNA, the CDR3 is TGTGCCAGCGGCACCAGGGGACCTATGAACACTGAAGCTTTCTTT. Translating it yields CASGTRGPMNTEAFF.

The CDR3 is CASSLPGLAGGSTDTQYF. The CDR3 DNA is TGTGCCAGCAGCCTCCCGGGACTAGCGGGGGGGAGCACAGATACGCAGTATTTT. The rearrangement links TRBV7-2 to TRBJ2-3; 16 positions agree with TRBD2. The CDR3 totals 18 residues. The V gene end was trimmed by 5 bases and the J gene end by 0 bases; junction bases not matched to a gene: 5. Per the germline V gene, CDR1 is SGHTA and CDR2 is FQGNSA. The full variable domain, completed using reference TRBV7-2 and TRBJ2-3, is GAGVSQSPSNKVTEKGKDVELRCDPISGHTALYWYRQSLGQGLEFLIYFQGNSAPDKSGLPSDRFSAERTGGSVSTLTIQRTQQEDSAVYLCASSLPGLAGGSTDTQYFGPGTRLTVL.

This chain links TRBV6-6 with TRBJ1-1; weak D call: TRBD1 (5 bases). V was cut by 7 bases and J by 1 base, with 19 bases left in between. CDR1 is MNHNY and CDR2 is SVGAGI in the germline V gene (reference sequence). This CDR3 spans 16 amino acids. CDR3 loop: CASTLTLDTKNTEAFF. As DNA, the CDR3 is TGTGCCAGCACCCTAACCCTGGACACCAAGAACACTGAAGCTTTCTTT.

J is TRBJ2-7 and V is TRBV2; TRBD2 matches 16 bases. CDR3 length equals 16 residues. J was trimmed by 5 bases and V by 3 bases; bases with no gene match: 4. The germline CDR1 and CDR2 sequences are SNHLY and FYNNEI. The CDR3 spells CASSEGLAGGTDEQYF. CDR3 sequence (DNA): TGTGCCAGCAGTGAGGGACTAGCGGGGGGGACTGACGAGCAGTACTTC.

This chain joins TRBV24-1 and TRBJ2-2, with 11 nucleotides matching TRBD1. Germline V gene sequence: CDR1 KGHDR, CDR2 SFDVKD. The CDR3 loop spans 15 amino acids. The J segment lost 4 bases and the V segment lost 6 bases, leaving 3 bases of the junction unmatched. This chain's CDR3 is CATSLGQGGTGELFF. CDR3 in DNA: TGTGCCACCAGTTTGGGACAGGGGGGCACCGGGGAGCTGTTTTTT.

CDR3 sequence reads: CASRRGGQGPIYGYTF. CDR3 DNA: TGTGCCAGCAGGAGGGGGGGACAGGGACCGATTTATGGCTACACCTTC. The V call is TRBV28, the J call TRBJ1-2; 9 bases are shared with TRBD1. Germline V gene lookup returns CDR1 MDHEN and CDR2 SYDVKM. Trimming at V came to 6 bases and at J to 5 bases, leaving 13 bases not matched to a gene. The CDR3 covers 16 residues.

This clone occurred once. The chain carries TRBV5-1 and TRBJ2-1; 7 bases fit TRBD2. The CDR3 totals 15 residues. Germline CDR1 and CDR2: SGHRS and YFSETQ. Trimming took 0 bases from V and 4 from J; bases not matched to a gene: 4. The DNA for the CDR3 is TGCGCCAGCAGCTTGGGGGAGGGTTGGTACAATGAGCAGTTCTTC. Translated: CASSLGEGWYNEQFF.